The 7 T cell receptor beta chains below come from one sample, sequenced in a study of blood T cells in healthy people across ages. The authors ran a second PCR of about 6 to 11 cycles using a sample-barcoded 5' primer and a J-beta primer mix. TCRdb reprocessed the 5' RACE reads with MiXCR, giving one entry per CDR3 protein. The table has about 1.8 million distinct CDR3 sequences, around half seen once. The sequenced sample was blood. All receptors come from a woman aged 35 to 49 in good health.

The CDR3 spells CSAREIGGNGYTF. The CDR3 nucleotides read TGCAGTGCTAGAGAAATAGGGGGCAATGGCTACACCTTC. The chain uses TRBV20-1 and TRBJ1-2; 7 bases agree with TRBD1. Germline CDR1 DFQATT, CDR2 SNEGSKA (reference sequence). This CDR3 is 13 amino acids long. J was trimmed by 6 bases and V by 0 bases; bases with no gene match: 4.

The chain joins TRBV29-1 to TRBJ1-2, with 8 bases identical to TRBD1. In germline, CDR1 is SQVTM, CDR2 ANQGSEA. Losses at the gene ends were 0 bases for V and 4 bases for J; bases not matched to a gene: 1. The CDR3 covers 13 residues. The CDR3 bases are TGCAGCGTTGAAGATACAGGGGGCTATGGCTACACCTTC. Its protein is CSVEDTGGYGYTF.

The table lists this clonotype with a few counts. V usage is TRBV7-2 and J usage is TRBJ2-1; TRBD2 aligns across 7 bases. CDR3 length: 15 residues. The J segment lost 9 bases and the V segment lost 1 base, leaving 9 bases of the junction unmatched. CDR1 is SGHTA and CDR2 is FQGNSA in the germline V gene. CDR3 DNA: TGTGCCAGCAGCTTAGGCGGGGGAGCCCCTGGTGAGCAGTTCTTC. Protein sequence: CASSLGGGAPGEQFF. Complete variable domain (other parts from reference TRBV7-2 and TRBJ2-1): GAGVSQSPSNKVTEKGKDVELRCDPISGHTALYWYRQSLGQGLEFLIYFQGNSAPDKSGLPSDRFSAERTGGSVSTLTIQRTQQEDSAVYLCASSLGGGAPGEQFFGPGTRLTVL.

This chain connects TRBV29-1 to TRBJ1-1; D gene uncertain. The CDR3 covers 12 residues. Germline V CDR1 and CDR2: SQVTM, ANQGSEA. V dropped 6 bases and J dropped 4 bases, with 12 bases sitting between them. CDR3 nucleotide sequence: TGCAGCGTAGCCGGGTCTTCCACTGAAGCTTTCTTT. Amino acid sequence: CSVAGSSTEAFF.

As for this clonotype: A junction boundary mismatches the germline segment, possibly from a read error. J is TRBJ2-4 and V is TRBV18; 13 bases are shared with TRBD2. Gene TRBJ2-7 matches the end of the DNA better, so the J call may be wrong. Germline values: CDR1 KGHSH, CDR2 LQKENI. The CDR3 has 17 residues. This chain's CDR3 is CAGSPTSGGQNFYEQYF. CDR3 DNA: TGTGCCGGCTCACCGACTAGCGGGGGGCAAAATTTCTACGAGCAGTACTTC.

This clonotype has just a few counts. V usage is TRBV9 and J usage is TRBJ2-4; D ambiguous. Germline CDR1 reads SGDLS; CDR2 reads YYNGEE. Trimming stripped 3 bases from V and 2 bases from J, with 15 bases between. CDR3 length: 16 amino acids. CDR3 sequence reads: CASSADSATTKNIQYF. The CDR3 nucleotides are TGTGCCAGCAGCGCTGACTCCGCCACCACCAAAAACATTCAGTACTTC.

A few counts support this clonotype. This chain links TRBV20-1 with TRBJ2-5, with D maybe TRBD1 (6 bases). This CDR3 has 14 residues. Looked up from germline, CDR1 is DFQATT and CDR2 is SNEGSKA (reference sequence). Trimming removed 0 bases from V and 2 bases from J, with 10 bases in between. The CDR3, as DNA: TGCAGTGCTAGAGAAGTCAGGGGTCAAGAGACCCAGTACTTC. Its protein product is CSAREVRGQETQYF.